This T cell receptor (beta chain) was documented in a study of regulatory T cells in long-lasting Graves disease. General observations from the study: Those with persistent disease had in common more public clonotypes (roughly 3,000) than new patients (966).

According to the study, TCR beta libraries were built with iRepertoire HTBI primers and CDR3-region Arm-PCR. TCRdb analysed the multiplex PCR reads with MiXCR anew, one entry per CDR3 protein. The sample lists roughly 400,000 distinct CDR3 sequences, 21% occurring once. Described time point: persistent/refractory GD, antithyroid drugs over 5 years with positive TRAb. Isolated PBMC RNA provided the starting material for the TCR library. An endocrinology unit in Xi'an, China, supplied the patients. In regard to this clonotype: Its antigen is unidentified.

The material sequenced was peripheral blood mononuclear cells (PBMCs), taken when the disease was refractory, from a patient treated with antithyroid drugs. This TCR derives from a female donor with Graves disease.

CDR3 region: CASRELAGSTYEQYF. For the CDR3, the DNA is TGTGCCAGTAGAGAACTAGCGGGGAGCACCTACGAGCAGTACTTC. V is TRBV19 and J is TRBJ2-7, with TRBD2 matching over 10 bases. Per the germline V gene, CDR1 is LNHDA and CDR2 is SQIVND (reference sequence). Trimming took 6 bases from V and 2 from J; bases not matched to a gene: 7. This CDR3 contains 15 residues. The full variable domain, in which reference TRBV19 and TRBJ2-7 provide the parts outside the CDR3, is DGGITQSPKYLFRKEGQNVTLSCEQNLNHDAMYWYRQDPGQGLRLIYYSQIVNDFQKGDIAEGYSVSREKKESFPLTVTSAQKNPTAFYLCASRELAGSTYEQYFGPGTRLTVT.